The clone carrying this TCR beta chain showed up just a few times. Its antigen is unidentified. This sample was taken from a study of vaccination and CD4 T cells after COVID-19. CDR1 is GTSNPN, CDR2 SVGIG, per germline (reference sequence). The germline V and J ends were trimmed by 4 bases and 5 bases, with 12 bases remaining between them. The CDR3 length is 13 residues. Stated treatment: approximately nine-day PBMC culture with coronavirus spike peptide pools or control peptides (ViraFEST assay). ViraFEST used peptide pools to expand antigen-specific T cells, then sequenced TCRs. Oncomine TCR Beta short-read sequencing was applied to DNA from cultured CD4+ T cells. CD4+ T cells were cultured, and genomic DNA was extracted from them. MiXCR was run by TCRdb on the PCR reads, yielding one entry per CDR3 protein. The sample lists 16,000 or so distinct CDR3 sequences; around 75% were seen once.

Specimen: CD4+ T cells from blood, cultured in vitro, collected after SARS-CoV-2 vaccination. The receptor was isolated from a human donor who received a COVID-19 vaccine. The chain employs TRBV30 and TRBJ1-5; D uncertain. CDR3 protein: CAWTWAADQPQHF. CDR3 in DNA: TGTGCCTGGACATGGGCAGCTGATCAGCCCCAGCATTTT.